One T cell receptor beta chain is described in this entry. In the original processing: Amplification with reference gene primers provided the estimates of nucleated cell counts. Here immunoSEQ multiplex PCR was the method, and the copy in TCRdb shows in-frame clones only, minus some. Clone size and the V and J calls come from that table; the DNA yielded D and trimming. The sample has 80,000 or so clones, roughly nine tenths seen once. The sample is drawn from a study of blood T cell repertoires in COVID-19. As for the study in general: Samples of COVID-19 (acute and convalescent) were obtained from the United States, Italy and Spain. T cells, B-cell-depleted T cells, or PBMCs supplied cDNA or gDNA.

Losses at the gene ends were 4 bases for V and 4 bases for J; bases not matched to a gene: 6. The CDR3 runs 14 residues. Germline V gives CDR1 KGHSH, CDR2 LQKENI. The TCR sequence derives from a woman aged 55-70 years with acute or convalescent COVID-19. The chain has TRBV18 and TRBJ1-1, with 7 bases lining up with TRBD1. Sequenced input: peripheral blood. Written as DNA, the CDR3 is TGTGCCAGCTCACAACGGGACAGTCGCACTGAAGCTTTCTTT. Translated: CASSQRDSRTEAFF.